What follows is one T cell receptor beta chain and its context. What it recognizes is unknown. This sample is drawn from a study of shared clonotypes between healthy human individuals. Study-level points and caveats: The represented genetic and exposure-history diversity was limited by the small number of donors.

Germline lookup yields CDR1 MDHEN and CDR2 SYDVKM. The CDR3 covers 16 residues. V was shortened by 5 bases and J by 4 bases, with 18 bases between the two germline ends. Data came from immunoSEQ multiplex PCR; TCRdb stores just in-frame clones and leaves some out. The data hold 2 million to 3 million clones, with approximately 94% observed a single time. This TCR derives from a young man in good health. Some clones in this sample may be carry-over from other donors' samples. Sequencing input: naive CD4+ T cells from PBMCs. Indicated subset: CD45RA+ positively selected. This chain connects TRBV28 to TRBJ1-3; tentatively, D is TRBD1 (5 bases). The CDR3 region is CASSPPGSRDGNTIYF. As DNA, the CDR3 is TGTGCCAGCAGTCCACCGGGTTCCAGGGACGGAAACACCATATATTTT.